The entry that follows covers one TCR beta chain sequence. The target antigen is unknown. Researchers ran the PCR with 60 Vbeta and 13 Jbeta primers. The repertoire was sequenced with immunoSEQ multiplex PCR; TCRdb's copy has only in-frame clones and lacks some. This repertoire shows around 170,000 clones, around three quarters found once; its top ten account for under 2%. The data are from a study of cytomegalovirus exposure and HLA in healthy donors. Germline V gene data show CDR1 as SGHTA and CDR2 as FQGNSA. This CDR3 comprises 15 residues. Trimming pared 5 bases from V and 4 bases from J, leaving 17 bases between. Study outcomes and limitations: With later analysis, a missense DCLRE1C variant became linked to TCR beta V- and J-gene trimming. TCR sequences were mostly rare, though some public TCRs occurred in many donors. Near-uniform donor sequencing depth was presumed by presence/absence analyses. The classifier reportedly diagnosed cytomegalovirus status with high specificity and sensitivity.

The receptor was isolated from a man aged 35-49 years in good health and CMV-seronegative. Sequenced sample: PBMCs. This chain joins TRBV7-2 and TRBJ1-2; D is undetermined. The CDR3 DNA sequence: TGTGCCAGCAGCATAGGCGGCGGCCGAGGCTATGGCTACACCTTC. It translates to CASSIGGGRGYGYTF.